This paragraph reports one TCR beta chain. Assay: immunoSEQ multiplex PCR; the TCRdb copy retains only in-frame clones and omits some. The sample has fewer than 250,000 clones; around 87% are singletons. The record originates from a study of blood T cell repertoires in COVID-19. Overall study context: The study drew acute and convalescent COVID-19 samples from the United States, Italy and Spain. Nucleic acid was either cDNA or gDNA, and it came from T cells, B-cell-depleted T cells, or PBMCs.

Participants were aged 18 to 89 years from around 25 US areas. Cohort allocation depended upon clinical history that participants reported. Germline V lookup: CDR1 LNHDA, CDR2 SQIVND (reference sequence). Trimming stripped 5 bases from V and 5 bases from J, with 7 bases between. CDR3 length: 11 residues. Source material: PBMCs or T cells enriched from blood (not recorded which). The chain has TRBV19 and TRBJ2-7; D call uncertain. This sequence originates from a man under 40 in a cohort exposed to, infected with or recovered from COVID-19 (not recorded which). The CDR3: CASSPGDEQYF. CDR3 coding DNA: TGTGCCAGTAGTCCAGGCGACGAGCAGTACTTC.